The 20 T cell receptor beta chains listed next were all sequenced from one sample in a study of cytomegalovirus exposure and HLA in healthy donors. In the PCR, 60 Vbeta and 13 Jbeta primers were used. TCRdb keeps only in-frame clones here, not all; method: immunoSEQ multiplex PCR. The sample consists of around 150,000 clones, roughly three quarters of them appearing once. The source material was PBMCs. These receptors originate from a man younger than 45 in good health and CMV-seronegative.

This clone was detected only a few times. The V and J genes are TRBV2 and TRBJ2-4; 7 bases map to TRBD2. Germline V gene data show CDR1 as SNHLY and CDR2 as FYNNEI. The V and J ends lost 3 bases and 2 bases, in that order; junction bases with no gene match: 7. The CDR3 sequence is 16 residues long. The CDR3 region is CASSEMGGGTKNIQYF. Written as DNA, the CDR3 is TGTGCCAGCAGTGAGATGGGGGGGGGAACCAAAAACATTCAGTACTTC.

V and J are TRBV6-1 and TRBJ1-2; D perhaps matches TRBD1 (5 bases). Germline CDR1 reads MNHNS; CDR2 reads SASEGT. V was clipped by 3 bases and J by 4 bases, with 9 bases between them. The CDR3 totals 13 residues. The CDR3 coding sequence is TGTGCCAGCAGTGAGGCGGGACGCTATGGCTACACCTTC. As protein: CASSEAGRYGYTF.

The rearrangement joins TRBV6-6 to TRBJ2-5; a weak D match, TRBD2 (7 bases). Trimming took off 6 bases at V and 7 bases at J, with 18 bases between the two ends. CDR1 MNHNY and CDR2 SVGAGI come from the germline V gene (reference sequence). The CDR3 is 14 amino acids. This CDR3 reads CASRRTAGGGTQYF. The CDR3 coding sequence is TGTGCCAGCAGGCGGACAGCTGGGGGGGGGACCCAGTACTTC.

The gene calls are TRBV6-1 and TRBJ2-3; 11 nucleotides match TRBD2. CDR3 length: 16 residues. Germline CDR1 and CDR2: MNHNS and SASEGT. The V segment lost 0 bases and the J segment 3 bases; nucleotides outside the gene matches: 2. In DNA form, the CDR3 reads TGTGCCAGCAGTGAAGCACTAGCGGGAGTTACAGATACGCAGTATTTT. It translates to CASSEALAGVTDTQYF.

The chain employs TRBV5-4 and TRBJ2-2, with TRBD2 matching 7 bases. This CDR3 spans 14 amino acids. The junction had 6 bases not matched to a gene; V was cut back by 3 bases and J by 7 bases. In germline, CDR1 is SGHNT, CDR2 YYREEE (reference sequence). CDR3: CASSWTRTSGELFF. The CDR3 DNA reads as TGTGCCAGCAGCTGGACCAGGACTAGCGGGGAGCTGTTTTTT.

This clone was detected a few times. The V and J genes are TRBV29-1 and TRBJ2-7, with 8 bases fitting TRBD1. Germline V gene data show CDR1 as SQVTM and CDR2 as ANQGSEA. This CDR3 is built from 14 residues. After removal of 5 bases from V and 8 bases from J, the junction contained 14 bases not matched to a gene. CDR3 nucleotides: TGCAGCGTTAAAACCGGACAGGGTGGCAACCAGCAGTACTTC. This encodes CSVKTGQGGNQQYF.

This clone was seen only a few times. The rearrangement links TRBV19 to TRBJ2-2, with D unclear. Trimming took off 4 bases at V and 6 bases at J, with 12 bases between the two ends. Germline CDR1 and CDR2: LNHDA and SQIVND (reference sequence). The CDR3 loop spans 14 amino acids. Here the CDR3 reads CASSTVPPPGELFF. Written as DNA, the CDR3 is TGTGCCAGTAGTACGGTCCCTCCCCCCGGGGAGCTGTTTTTT.

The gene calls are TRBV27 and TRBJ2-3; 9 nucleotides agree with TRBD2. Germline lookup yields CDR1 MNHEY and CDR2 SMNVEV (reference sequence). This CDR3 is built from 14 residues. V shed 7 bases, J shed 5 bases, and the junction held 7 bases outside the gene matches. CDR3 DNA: TGTGCCAGCATCCAGGGTAGCGGGGGAGATACGCAGTATTTT. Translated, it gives CASIQGSGGDTQYF.

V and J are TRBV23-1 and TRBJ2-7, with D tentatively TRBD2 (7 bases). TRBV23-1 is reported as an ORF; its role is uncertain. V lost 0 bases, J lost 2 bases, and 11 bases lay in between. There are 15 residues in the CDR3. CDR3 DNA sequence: TGCGCCAGCAGTCAATCGAAGCGGGACACCTACGAGCAGTACTTC. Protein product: CASSQSKRDTYEQYF.

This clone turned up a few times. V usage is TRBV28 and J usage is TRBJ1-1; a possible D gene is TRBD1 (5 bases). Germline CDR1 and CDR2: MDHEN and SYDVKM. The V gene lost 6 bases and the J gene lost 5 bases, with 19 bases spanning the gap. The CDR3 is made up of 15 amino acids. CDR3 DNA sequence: TGTGCCAGCAGCTCCACGTCGACAGCGTCGACTGAAGCTTTCTTT. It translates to CASSSTSTASTEAFF.

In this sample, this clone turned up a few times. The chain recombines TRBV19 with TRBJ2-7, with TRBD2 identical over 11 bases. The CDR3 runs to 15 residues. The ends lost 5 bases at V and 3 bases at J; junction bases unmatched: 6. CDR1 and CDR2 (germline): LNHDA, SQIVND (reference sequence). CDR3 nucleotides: TGTGCCAGTAGTGTAACTAGCGGGAGCAGCTACGAGCAGTACTTC. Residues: CASSVTSGSSYEQYF.

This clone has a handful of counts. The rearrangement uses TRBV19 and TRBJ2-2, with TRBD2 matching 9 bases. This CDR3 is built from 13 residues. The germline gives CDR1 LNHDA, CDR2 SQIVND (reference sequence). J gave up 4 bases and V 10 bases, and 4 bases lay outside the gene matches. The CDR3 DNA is TGTGCCACCCCGCGGGAGGGCACCGGGGAGCTGTTTTTT. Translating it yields CATPREGTGELFF.

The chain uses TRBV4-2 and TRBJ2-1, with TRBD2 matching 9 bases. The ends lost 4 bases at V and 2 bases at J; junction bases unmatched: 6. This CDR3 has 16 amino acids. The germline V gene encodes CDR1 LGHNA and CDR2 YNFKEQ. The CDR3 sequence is CASSREVAGAYNEQFF. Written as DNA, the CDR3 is TGTGCCAGCAGCCGCGAAGTAGCGGGAGCCTACAATGAGCAGTTCTTC.

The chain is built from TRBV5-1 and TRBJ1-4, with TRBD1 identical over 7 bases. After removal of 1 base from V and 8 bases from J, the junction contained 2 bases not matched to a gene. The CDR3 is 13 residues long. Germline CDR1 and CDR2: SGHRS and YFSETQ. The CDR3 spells CASSLPRGEKLFF. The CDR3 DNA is TGCGCCAGCAGCTTGCCCAGGGGGGAAAAACTGTTTTTT.

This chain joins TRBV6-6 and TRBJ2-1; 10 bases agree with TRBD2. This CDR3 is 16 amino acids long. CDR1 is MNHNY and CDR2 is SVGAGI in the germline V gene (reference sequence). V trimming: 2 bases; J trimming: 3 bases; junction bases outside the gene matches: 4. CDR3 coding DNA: TGTGCCAGCAGTTACCCGCTAGCGGGGGACTACAATGAGCAGTTCTTC. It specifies CASSYPLAGDYNEQFF.

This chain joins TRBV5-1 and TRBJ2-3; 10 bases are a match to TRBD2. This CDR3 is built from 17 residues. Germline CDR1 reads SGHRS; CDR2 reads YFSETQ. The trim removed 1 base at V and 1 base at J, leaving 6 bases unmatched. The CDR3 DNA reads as TGCGCCAGCAGCTTGCGGGCTAGCGGGAGTGGCACAGATACGCAGTATTTT. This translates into CASSLRASGSGTDTQYF.

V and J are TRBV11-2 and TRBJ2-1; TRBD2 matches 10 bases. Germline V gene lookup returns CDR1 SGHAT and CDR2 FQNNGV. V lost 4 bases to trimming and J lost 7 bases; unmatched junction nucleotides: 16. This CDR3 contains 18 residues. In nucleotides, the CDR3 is TGTGCCAGCAGCTCCAACTACCCTCTAGCGGGAGTAGGGAATGAGCAGTTCTTC. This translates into CASSSNYPLAGVGNEQFF.

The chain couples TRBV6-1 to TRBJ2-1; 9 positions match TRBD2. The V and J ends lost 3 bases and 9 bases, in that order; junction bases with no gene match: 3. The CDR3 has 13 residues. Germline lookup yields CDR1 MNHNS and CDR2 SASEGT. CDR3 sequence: CASSDSGSSEQFF. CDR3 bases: TGTGCCAGCAGTGATAGCGGGAGTTCTGAGCAGTTCTTC.

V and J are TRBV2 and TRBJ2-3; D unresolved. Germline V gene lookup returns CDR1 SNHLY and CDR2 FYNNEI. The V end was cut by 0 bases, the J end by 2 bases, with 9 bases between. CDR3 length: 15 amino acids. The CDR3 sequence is CASSEAARTTDTQYF. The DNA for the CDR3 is TGTGCCAGCAGTGAAGCGGCCAGAACCACAGATACGCAGTATTTT.

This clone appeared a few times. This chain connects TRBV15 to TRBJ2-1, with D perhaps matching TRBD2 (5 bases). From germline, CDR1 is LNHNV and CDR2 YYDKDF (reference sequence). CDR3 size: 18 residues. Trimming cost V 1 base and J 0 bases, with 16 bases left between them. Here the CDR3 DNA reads TGTGCCACCAGCAGAGGTACATCGGACTGGACCTCCTACAATGAGCAGTTCTTC. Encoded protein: CATSRGTSDWTSYNEQFF.